The clone carrying this TCR beta chain came up a few times. Its target is not known. This specimen comes from a study of T-cell memory formation after mild COVID-19. Study-wide results and limits: Contracting CD4+ clones sat mainly in CM and EM; CD8+ in EMRA. A subset of responding clones appeared in pre-infection memory, suggesting cross-reactive memory joined.

The V segment lost 8 bases and the J segment 3 bases; nucleotides outside the gene matches: 7. Germline values: CDR1 LGHNA, CDR2 YSLEER. The CDR3 length is 13 residues. MiXCR, applied by TCRdb to the 5' RACE reads, yields one record per CDR3 protein. The table records hundreds of thousands of distinct CDR3 sequences, roughly 8.2% of them present only once. Sequenced material: PBMCs or a T cell subset sorted from them (not recorded which). The source of this sequence is a man between 18 and 35 years old who had mild COVID-19 (a few samples of this study predate the infection). Cell type and time point are not known. The gene calls are TRBV4-3 and TRBJ2-7, with 7 bases matching TRBD2. CDR3 DNA: TGCGCCAGCCCCTGGGCTAGCGGCTACGAGCAGTACGTC. Protein product: CASPWASGYEQYV.